This entry describes one T cell receptor (beta chain). Its antigen remains unidentified. This receptor is murine, so its gene names and germline sequences reflect the mouse genome. The read terminates 4 residues ahead of where the CDR3 ends, so the germline J gene completes it. This record comes from a study of CD8+ T cells in alopecia areata (dated by TCRdb to about 2018). General notes on the study: Skin from C3H/HeJ donors with spontaneous alopecia (roughly 6-13 months old) was grafted onto female C3H/HeJ recipients aged roughly 6-11 weeks. In both human patients and the C3H/HeJ mouse model, the study applied high-throughput TCRbeta sequencing to look at T cell clonal expansion in alopecia areata. Scalp tissue and sorted CD4+ and CD8+ peripheral blood T cells from patchy and totalis/universalis alopecia areata patients and from healthy controls were covered by human TCRbeta sequencing. Scalp clonality was compared across normal scalp (n=4), patchy alopecia areata scalp (n=8), and alopecia totalis/universalis scalp (n=8). RNA came from the PAXgene miRNA kit for fixed scalp, the miRNeasy kit for PBMCs, and the RNeasy kit for mouse skin. Amplification of TCRbeta CDR3 regions was done by immunoSEQ multiplex PCR using 35 Vbeta forward primers and 13 Jbeta reverse primers.

The V end gives up 4 bases and the J end 6 bases, leaving 5 bases in the junction not matched to a gene. Measured from the cysteine to the phenylalanine, the CDR3 is 14 residues long. Only the CDR3 bases that were read are kept: 30 of them, in frame from base 1. CDR1 and CDR2 were assigned from the germline V gene as NNHDY and SYVADS. The library came from the immunoSEQ multiplex PCR assay. For TCR sequencing, RNA was extracted from every sample and reverse transcribed into cDNA to serve as template. SuperScript III was used to make first-strand cDNA, primed with a 2:1 mix of oligo-dT and random hexamers. Amplification bias was assessed with a synthetic immune receptor repertoire, and residual bias was removed computationally. Libraries were sequenced on Illumina HiSeq with 60 bp reads covering the CDR3, read from J toward V. As for how the authors treated the data: Raw reads were preprocessed to remove errors, and CDR3 was defined by IMGT conventions from the conserved cysteine to phenylalanine. Clonality was computed by normalizing Shannon entropy by log2 of the number of productive unique TCRs and subtracting the result from 1. Whether each scalp clone was CD4 or CD8 was inferred by checking scalp TCRbeta sequences against the CD4 and CD8 repertoires from sorted blood. The immuneACCESS repertoire file appears here via TCRdb, limited to in-frame rearrangements. These files lack a portion of the clones; in checked studies, under half of the deficit traces to unresolved V genes, and the cause of the others is not known. V and J calls and clone size come straight from that table; D and trimming were deduced from the DNA. This sample was tabulated with some 110,000 clones, among which there are no singletons. The top ten clonotypes cover roughly a fifth of the sample.

Results the study describes overall, beyond this receptor: Compared with normal scalp, lesional scalp had higher clonality and more expanded CD8+ clones, particularly in alopecia totalis/universalis, a pattern that suggests antigenic drive. Unlike mouse skin, which is dominated by gammadelta T cells, normal human skin has resident alphabeta T cells that are also sequenced, and this complicates analysis of the scalp TCR repertoire. Compared with mice, TCR sequences shared between patients were less clear, possibly partly because of HLA diversity across the patient population.

This chain is built from TRBV13-3 and TRBJ1-4, with TRBD1 identical over 8 junction bases. Material for sequencing was lesional skin. The origin of this receptor is a C3H/HeJ mouse with alopecia areata. The strain's MHC haplotype is H2-k. The CDR3 is CASSWTGRDERLFF. The sequenced CDR3 bases are TGTGCCAGCAGTTGGACAGGGCGGGACGAA. With the rest looked up from the reference TRBV13-3 and TRBJ1-4 genes rather than sequenced, the full variable domain is EAAVTQSPRSKVAVTGGKVTLSCHQTNNHDYMYWYRQDTGHGLRLIHYSYVADSTEKGDIPDGYKASRPSQENFSLILELASLSQTAVYFCASSWTGRDERLFFGHGTKLSVL.